This T cell receptor beta chain was sequenced during a study of PD-L1 blockade in urothelial cancer. On the study more broadly: At 3 weeks after treatment start (second dose) and again at 6 weeks, blood was analyzed. Per blood sample, T cells had a median of roughly 150,000.

The CDR3 is 20 amino acids. Germline CDR1 is SGHNT and CDR2 is YYREEE (reference sequence). After removal of 3 bases from V and 0 bases from J, the junction contained 10 bases not matched to a gene. General study findings and limits: Tumor-linked clones in blood grew more by 3 weeks in durable-benefit patients.

This table comes from immunoSEQ multiplex PCR, and its TCRdb copy is limited to in-frame clones, with some not included. The sample contains some 53,000 clones, about 80% of which appear only once. This clone was picked up one time. No antigen is known for it. The clonotype comes from a man aged 70-80 years with urothelial cancer. The source was PBMCs, collected around atezolizumab (anti-PD-L1) treatment. The genes are TRBV5-4 and TRBJ2-1; 15 bases map to TRBD2. For the CDR3, the DNA is TGTGCCAGCAGCTATGGACTAGCGGGGGGGATGAGGAGCTCCTACAATGAGCAGTTCTTC. Its translation: CASSYGLAGGMRSSYNEQFF.